A selection of T cell receptor beta chains follows, all from one sample in a study of PD-1 blockade in classical Hodgkin lymphoma. Assay used: immunoSEQ multiplex PCR; TCRdb lists only in-frame clones, some missing. The sample gives 90,000 to 110,000 clones, around nine tenths of which show up once; around 19% is in the top ten. The sample here was peripheral blood mononuclear cells (PBMCs), taken before the fourth cycle of nivolumab. These receptors all come from a human donor with classical Hodgkin lymphoma. Each CDR3 is given with its conserved first and last residue. D genes are given only for firm matches. Size is stated for part of the rows, as once, few or many counts, or as a class when the clone is expanded.

d_gene: TRBD2
v_gene: TRBV11-1
abundance: NA
j_gene: TRBJ2-2
CDR3aa: CASSLAQAGGSGELFF

d_gene: NA
v_gene: TRBV7-9
abundance: once
j_gene: TRBJ2-2
CDR3aa: CASSFGMNTGELFF

d_gene: NA
v_gene: TRBV12-2
abundance: once
j_gene: TRBJ2-1
CDR3aa: CASRLKGTRCSYNEQFF

d_gene: NA
v_gene: TRBV11-2
abundance: NA
j_gene: TRBJ2-1
CDR3aa: CASSLWVWEAISIDEQFF

d_gene: NA
v_gene: TRBV19
abundance: NA
j_gene: TRBJ2-5
CDR3aa: CASSALGRQLQETQYF

d_gene: NA
v_gene: TRBV7-2
abundance: NA
j_gene: TRBJ2-1
CDR3aa: CASSRANEQFF

d_gene: NA
v_gene: TRBV7-2
abundance: once
j_gene: TRBJ2-1
CDR3aa: CASTAFYSYNEQFF

d_gene: NA
v_gene: TRBV2
abundance: few
j_gene: TRBJ2-1
CDR3aa: CASSTDWDNEQFF

d_gene: NA
v_gene: TRBV28
abundance: NA
j_gene: TRBJ1-2
CDR3aa: CASSTARGGYTF

d_gene: NA
v_gene: TRBV6-5
abundance: NA
j_gene: TRBJ1-1
CDR3aa: CASSYGGSQNTEAFF

d_gene: NA
v_gene: TRBV6-5
abundance: NA
j_gene: TRBJ1-5
CDR3aa: CASSYSSQGQGPQHF

d_gene: NA
v_gene: TRBV28
abundance: once
j_gene: TRBJ1-4
CDR3aa: CASNLRQENEKLFF

d_gene: NA
v_gene: TRBV6-5
abundance: NA
j_gene: TRBJ2-6
CDR3aa: CASSYSGSSGANVLTF

d_gene: TRBD2
v_gene: TRBV4-3
abundance: NA
j_gene: TRBJ2-7
CDR3aa: CASSLGLAQTYEQYF

d_gene: NA
v_gene: TRBV5-1
abundance: many
j_gene: TRBJ1-2
CDR3aa: CASSLEGYGYTF

d_gene: NA
v_gene: TRBV5-1
abundance: NA
j_gene: TRBJ2-7
CDR3aa: CASSPTTPYEQYF

d_gene: NA
v_gene: TRBV19
abundance: NA
j_gene: TRBJ2-1
CDR3aa: CASSGGYISDNEQFF

d_gene: TRBD2
v_gene: TRBV15
abundance: NA
j_gene: TRBJ2-5
CDR3aa: CATSRRPSGGETQYF

d_gene: NA
v_gene: TRBV5-1
abundance: NA
j_gene: TRBJ2-7
CDR3aa: CASSRGVREQYF

d_gene: TRBD1
v_gene: TRBV19
abundance: few
j_gene: TRBJ1-1
CDR3aa: CASSMVQGRDTEAFF

d_gene: TRBD1
v_gene: TRBV19
abundance: once
j_gene: TRBJ2-5
CDR3aa: CASSRDRPGTQYF

d_gene: TRBD1
v_gene: TRBV7-2
abundance: NA
j_gene: TRBJ1-2
CDR3aa: CASSQGQGGGYGYTF

d_gene: TRBD1
v_gene: TRBV19
abundance: NA
j_gene: TRBJ1-5
CDR3aa: CASSIDRGMNQPQHF

d_gene: TRBD1
v_gene: TRBV6-6
abundance: NA
j_gene: TRBJ2-2
CDR3aa: CASSTGDTNTGELFF

d_gene: TRBD1
v_gene: TRBV6-1
abundance: NA
j_gene: TRBJ1-1
CDR3aa: CASSEAYRGPSEAFF